This TCR beta chain was captured by sequencing in a study of T cells in Graves' hyperthyroidism and ophthalmopathy. The CDR3 is 15 residues long. Trimming removed 5 bases from V and 2 bases from J, with 16 bases in between. Germline V gives CDR1 LNHDA, CDR2 SQIVND (reference sequence). It was RNA transcripts that yielded the amplified TCR beta CDR3 regions. First-round RT-PCR with HTBI primers amplified the TCR CDR3 region. TCRdb analysed the multiplex PCR reads with MiXCR anew, one entry per CDR3 protein. The table has 450,000 to 600,000 distinct CDR3 sequences, just under 20% seen once. The sample holds a few counts of this clonotype.

The TCR sequence derives from a man in his forties with Graves' ophthalmopathy. What was sequenced was blood. V gene TRBV19 combines with J gene TRBJ2-7; TRBD1 might be the D (5 bases). CDR3 DNA: TGTGCCAGTAGTGAGGTGGCAGGGCCTACCTACGAGCAGTACTTC. Its translation is CASSEVAGPTYEQYF.